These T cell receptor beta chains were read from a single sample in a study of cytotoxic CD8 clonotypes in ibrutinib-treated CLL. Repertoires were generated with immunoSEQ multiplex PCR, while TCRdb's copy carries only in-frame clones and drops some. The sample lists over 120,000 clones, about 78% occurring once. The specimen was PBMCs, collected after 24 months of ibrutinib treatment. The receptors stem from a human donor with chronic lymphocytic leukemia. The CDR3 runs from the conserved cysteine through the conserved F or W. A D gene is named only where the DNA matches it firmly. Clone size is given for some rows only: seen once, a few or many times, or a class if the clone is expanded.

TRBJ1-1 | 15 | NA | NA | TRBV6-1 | TGTGCCAGCAGTGAAACCCGGACCTTGAGGACTGAAGCTTTCTTT | CASSETRTLRTEAFF
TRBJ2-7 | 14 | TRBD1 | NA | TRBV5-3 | TGTGCCAGAGCCCGACAGGGGCCGTCCGACGAGCAGTACTTC | CARARQGPSDEQYF
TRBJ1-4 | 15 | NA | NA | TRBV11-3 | TGTGCCAGCAGCTCCCTAGACAGGAATAATGAAAAACTGTTTTTT | CASSSLDRNNEKLFF
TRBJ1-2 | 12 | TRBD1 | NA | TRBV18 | TGTGCCAGCTCGCCTACAGGGGATGGCTACACCTTC | CASSPTGDGYTF
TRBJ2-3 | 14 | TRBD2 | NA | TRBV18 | TGTGCCAGCTCACCCCGGACTAGCGGAGATACGCAGTATTTT | CASSPRTSGDTQYF
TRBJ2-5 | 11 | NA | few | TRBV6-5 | TGTGCCACCCAGTCGAGGGGGACCCAGTACTTC | CATQSRGTQYF
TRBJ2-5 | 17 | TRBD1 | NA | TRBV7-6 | TGTGCCAGCAGCTGGACAGGGGGCCATCCCCTCCAAGAGACCCAGTACTTC | CASSWTGGHPLQETQYF
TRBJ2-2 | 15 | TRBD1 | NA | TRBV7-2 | TGTGCCAGCAGCGCCACGGGACAGGGGGGCGGGGAGCTGTTTTTT | CASSATGQGGGELFF
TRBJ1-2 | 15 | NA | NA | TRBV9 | TGTGCCAGCAGCGTAGGACGGGCAATCGGCTATGGCTACACCTTC | CASSVGRAIGYGYTF
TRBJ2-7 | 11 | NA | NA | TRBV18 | TGTGCCAGCTCACCGGGGTACGAGCAGTACTTC | CASSPGYEQYF
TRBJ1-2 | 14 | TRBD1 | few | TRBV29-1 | TGCAGCGTCTACTCGGGACAGGGGGCGGGAGGCTACACCTTC | CSVYSGQGAGGYTF
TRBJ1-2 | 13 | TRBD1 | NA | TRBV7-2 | TGTGCCAGCAGCCTCGGACAGGCACATGGCTACACCTTC | CASSLGQAHGYTF
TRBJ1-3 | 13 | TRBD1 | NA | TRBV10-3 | TGTGCCAGCCGGGACAGCGGTGGAAACACCATATATTTT | CASRDSGGNTIYF
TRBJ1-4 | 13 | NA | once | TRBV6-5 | TGTGCCAGCAGGCCACAGGTCCCCGAAAAACTGTTTTTT | CASRPQVPEKLFF
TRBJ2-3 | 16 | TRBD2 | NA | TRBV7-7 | TGTGCCAGCAGCTTAGGGGGGACTAGCCGAGCAGATACGCAGTATTTT | CASSLGGTSRADTQYF